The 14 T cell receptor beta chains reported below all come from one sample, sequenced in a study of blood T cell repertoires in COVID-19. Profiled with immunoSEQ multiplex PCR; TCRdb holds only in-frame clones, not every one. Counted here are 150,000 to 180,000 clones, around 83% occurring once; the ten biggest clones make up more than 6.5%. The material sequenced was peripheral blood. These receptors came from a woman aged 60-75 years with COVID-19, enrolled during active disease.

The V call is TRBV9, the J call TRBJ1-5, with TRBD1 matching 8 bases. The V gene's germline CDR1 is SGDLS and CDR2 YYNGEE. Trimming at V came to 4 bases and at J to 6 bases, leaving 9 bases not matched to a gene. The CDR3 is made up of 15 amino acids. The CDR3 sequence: CASSPSGQGSQPQHF. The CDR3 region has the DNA TGTGCCAGCAGCCCCTCCGGACAGGGAAGTCAGCCCCAGCATTTT.

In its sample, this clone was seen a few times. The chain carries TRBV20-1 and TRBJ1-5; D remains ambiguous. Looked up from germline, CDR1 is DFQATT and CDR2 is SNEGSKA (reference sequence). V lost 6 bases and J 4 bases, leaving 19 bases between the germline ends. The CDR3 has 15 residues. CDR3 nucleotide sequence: TGCAGTGCCAGTCGCGTGAGGGCGGGGAATCAGCCCCAGCATTTT. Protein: CSASRVRAGNQPQHF.

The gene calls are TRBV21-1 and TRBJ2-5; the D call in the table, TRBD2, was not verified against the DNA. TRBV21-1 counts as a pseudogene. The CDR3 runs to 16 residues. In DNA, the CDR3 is TGTGCCAGCAGCAAAGCGCTGAGGTGGAGGCAAGAGACCCAGTACTTC. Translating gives CASSKALRWRQETQYF.

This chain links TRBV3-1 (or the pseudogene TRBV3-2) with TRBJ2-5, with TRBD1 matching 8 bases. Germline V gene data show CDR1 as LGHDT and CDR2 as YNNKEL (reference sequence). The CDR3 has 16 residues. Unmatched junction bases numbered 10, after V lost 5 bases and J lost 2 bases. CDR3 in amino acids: CASSYRGQGAQETQYF. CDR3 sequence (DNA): TGTGCCAGCAGCTACCGAGGACAGGGCGCTCAAGAGACCCAGTACTTC.

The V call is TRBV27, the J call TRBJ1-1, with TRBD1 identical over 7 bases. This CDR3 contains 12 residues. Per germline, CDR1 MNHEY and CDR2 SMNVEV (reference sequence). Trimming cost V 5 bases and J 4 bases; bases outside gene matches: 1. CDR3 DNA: TGTGCCAGCAGTCACAGGGGCACTGAAGCTTTCTTT. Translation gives CASSHRGTEAFF.

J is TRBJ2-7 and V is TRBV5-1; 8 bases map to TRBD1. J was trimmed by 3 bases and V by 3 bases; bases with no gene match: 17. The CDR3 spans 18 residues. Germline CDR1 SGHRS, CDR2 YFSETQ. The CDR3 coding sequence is TGCGCCAGCAGCTCGTCGACAGGGGCCAACCTCCTTTTCTACGAGCAGTACTTC. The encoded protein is CASSSSTGANLLFYEQYF.

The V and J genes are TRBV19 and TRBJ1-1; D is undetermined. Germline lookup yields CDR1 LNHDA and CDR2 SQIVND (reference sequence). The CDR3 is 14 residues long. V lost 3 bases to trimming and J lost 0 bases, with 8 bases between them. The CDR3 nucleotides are TGTGCCAGTAGTATTATTGGGCTGAACACTGAAGCTTTCTTT. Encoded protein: CASSIIGLNTEAFF.

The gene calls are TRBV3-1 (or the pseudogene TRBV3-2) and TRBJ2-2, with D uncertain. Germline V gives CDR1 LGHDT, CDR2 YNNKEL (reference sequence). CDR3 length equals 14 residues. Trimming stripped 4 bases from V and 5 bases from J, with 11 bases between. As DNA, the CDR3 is TGTGCCAGCAGCCGCTCGTCGGGTACCGGGGAGCTGTTTTTT. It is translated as CASSRSSGTGELFF.

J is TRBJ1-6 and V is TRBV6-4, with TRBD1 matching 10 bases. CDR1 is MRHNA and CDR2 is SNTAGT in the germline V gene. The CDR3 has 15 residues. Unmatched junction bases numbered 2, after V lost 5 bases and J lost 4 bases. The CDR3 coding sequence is TGTGCCAGCAGTCGGGACAGGGGTTATAATTCACCCCTCCACTTT. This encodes CASSRDRGYNSPLHF.

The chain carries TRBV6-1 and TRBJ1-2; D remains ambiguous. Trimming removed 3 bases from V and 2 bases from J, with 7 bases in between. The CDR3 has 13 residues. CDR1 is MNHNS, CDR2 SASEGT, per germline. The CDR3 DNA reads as TGTGCCAGCAGTGATCACAAAAACTATGGCTACACCTTC. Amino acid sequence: CASSDHKNYGYTF.

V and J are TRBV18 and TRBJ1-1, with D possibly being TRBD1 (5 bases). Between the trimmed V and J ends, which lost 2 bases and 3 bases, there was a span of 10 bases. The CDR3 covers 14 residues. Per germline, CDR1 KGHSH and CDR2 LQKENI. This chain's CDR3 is CASSPLQGHTEAFF. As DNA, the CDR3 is TGTGCCAGCTCACCATTGCAGGGTCACACTGAAGCTTTCTTT.

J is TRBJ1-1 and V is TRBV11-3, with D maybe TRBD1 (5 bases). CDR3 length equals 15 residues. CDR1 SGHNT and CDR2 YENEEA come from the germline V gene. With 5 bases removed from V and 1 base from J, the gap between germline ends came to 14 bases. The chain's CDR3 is CASSLKGMGNTEAFF. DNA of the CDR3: TGTGCCAGCAGCCTAAAGGGGATGGGGAACACTGAAGCTTTCTTT.

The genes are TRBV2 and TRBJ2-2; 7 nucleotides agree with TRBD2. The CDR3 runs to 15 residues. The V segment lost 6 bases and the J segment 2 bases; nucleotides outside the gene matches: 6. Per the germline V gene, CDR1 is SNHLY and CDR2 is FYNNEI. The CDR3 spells CASRIRGDNTGELFF. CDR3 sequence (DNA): TGTGCCAGCAGAATCCGGGGGGACAACACCGGGGAGCTGTTTTTT.

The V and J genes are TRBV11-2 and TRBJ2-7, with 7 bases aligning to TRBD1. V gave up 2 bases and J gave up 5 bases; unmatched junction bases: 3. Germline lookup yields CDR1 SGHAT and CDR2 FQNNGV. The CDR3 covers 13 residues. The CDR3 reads CASSLNTGDEQYF. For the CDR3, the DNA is TGTGCCAGCAGCTTAAATACAGGGGACGAGCAGTACTTC.